Following are 20 T cell receptor beta chains from one sample sequenced in a study of neurological immune-mediated disorders (dated by TCRdb to the late 2010s). The library came from 5' RACE. The sample was run on an Illumina HiSeq 2500. TCRdb handled the public reads itself, with Q25 trimming in fastp and clone calling in MiXCR, and kept productive beta chains. Entries are consolidated by CDR3 protein sequence, retaining the most common genes and DNA. The sample table records some 60,000 distinct CDR3 sequences; under 5.5% of these occur just once. The ten largest clones represent approximately 3.2% of the sample. Source material: PBMCs. The source of these receptors is a woman aged 50 to 60 with multiple sclerosis.

The sample holds many counts of this clonotype. This sequence joins TRBV27 and TRBJ2-7; D is possibly TRBD2 (6 bases). Trimming took off 8 bases at V and 1 base at J, with 9 bases between the two ends. Germline V gene data show CDR1 as MNHEY and CDR2 as SMNVEV (reference sequence). The CDR3 covers 12 residues. For the CDR3, the DNA is TGTGCCAGCCGAGGGAGGTCCTACGAGCAGTACGTC. Translation gives CASRGRSYEQYV.

The table lists this clonotype with many counts. The genes are TRBV4-2 and TRBJ1-6, with D maybe TRBD1 (5 bases). V was trimmed by 7 bases and J by 5 bases, leaving 12 bases between them. Germline-derived CDR1 and CDR2 are LGHNA and YNFKEQ. The CDR3 runs to 14 residues. CDR3 DNA sequence: TGTGCCAGCACCGAGTACAGGAATAATTCACCCCTCCACTTT. This encodes CASTEYRNNSPLHF.

Ten or more counts support this clonotype. V is TRBV4-2 and J is TRBJ2-5; D unresolved. Germline V gene data show CDR1 as LGHNA and CDR2 as YNFKEQ. The CDR3 sequence is 13 residues long. Deletions cut 3 bases from V and 1 base from J, with 6 bases between. The CDR3: CASSQELQETQYF. In DNA form, the CDR3 reads TGTGCCAGCAGCCAGGAGCTCCAAGAGACCCAGTACTTC.

In the case of this clonotype: A much bigger clone sits one base away, suggesting this may be a read error. V gene TRBV9 combines with J gene TRBJ2-3, with D perhaps TRBD1 or TRBD2 (6 bases each). CDR3 length: 14 amino acids. Germline V gene data show CDR1 as SGDLS and CDR2 as YYNGEE. V dropped 3 bases and J dropped 4 bases, with 12 bases sitting between them. The CDR3 sequence is CASSEGGTPDTQYF. The CDR3 DNA follows: TGTGCCAGCAGCGAAGGGGGGACCCCAGATACGCAGTATTTT.

The table lists this clonotype with many counts. The chain couples TRBV29-1 to TRBJ1-4; 9 bases agree with TRBD1. CDR1 and CDR2 (germline): SQVTM, ANQGSEA. The length of the CDR3 is 14 residues. V was pared by 6 bases and J by 4 bases, with 6 bases of the junction left unmatched. CDR3 sequence reads: CSVPGQGNNEKLFF. DNA of the CDR3: TGCAGCGTACCAGGACAGGGGAATAATGAAAAACTGTTTTTT.

The table lists this clonotype with many counts. The chain combines TRBV7-2 with TRBJ2-5, with D perhaps matching TRBD1 (5 bases). Germline V CDR1 and CDR2: SGHTA, FQGNSA. Trimming cost V 5 bases and J 4 bases, with 14 bases left between them. The CDR3 loop spans 14 amino acids. The DNA of the CDR3 is TGTGCCAGCAGCCCTTACCTAGGGGCAGAGACCCAGTACTTC. Translating gives CASSPYLGAETQYF.

This clonotype has a count of ten or more. This chain links TRBV24-1 with TRBJ2-2, with D uncertain. The CDR3 has 14 residues. Germline CDR1 reads KGHDR; CDR2 reads SFDVKD. Between the trimmed V and J ends, which lost 5 bases and 3 bases, there was a span of 9 bases. The CDR3 is CATSGVGYTGELFF. CDR3 bases: TGTGCCACCAGTGGGGTCGGTTACACCGGGGAGCTGTTTTTT.

This clonotype appeared many times. The chain recombines TRBV4-1 with TRBJ1-2, with D uncertain. V lost 0 bases and J lost 10, with 9 bases in between. The CDR3 covers 12 residues. Germline CDR1 and CDR2: MGHRA and YSYEKL. CDR3 sequence (DNA): TGCGCCAGCAGCCAAGATCGAATCCTCTACACCTTC. This translates into CASSQDRILYTF.

The sample holds many counts of this clonotype. This sequence joins TRBV15 and TRBJ2-7, with D maybe TRBD1 (6 bases). CDR3 length: 12 residues. In germline, CDR1 is LNHNV, CDR2 YYDKDF (reference sequence). The V and J ends lost 5 bases and 3 bases respectively, with 8 bases between them. The CDR3 sequence: CATSQQGYEQYV. In nucleotides, the CDR3 is TGTGCCACCAGCCAACAGGGCTACGAGCAGTACGTC.

The sample holds many counts of this clonotype. The chain is built from TRBV7-2 and TRBJ2-1; perhaps TRBD2 as D (6 bases). The CDR3 consists of 13 residues. Trimming cost V 1 base and J 9 bases, with 10 bases left between them. Germline V gene lookup returns CDR1 SGHTA and CDR2 FQGNSA. The CDR3 DNA is TGTGCCAGCAGCTTAGTTGCCGGGGGTGAGCAGTTCTTC. Residues: CASSLVAGGEQFF.

This clonotype was picked up a small number of times. The genes are TRBV7-2 and TRBJ2-2; D is unclear. The CDR3 length is 11 residues. The V end was cut by 7 bases, the J end by 5 bases, with 5 bases between. Germline V gene lookup returns CDR1 SGHTA and CDR2 FQGNSA. CDR3 in DNA: TGTGCCAGCACCCTAACCGGGGAGCTGTTTTTT. Protein: CASTLTGELFF.

This clonotype showed up many times. V usage is TRBV20-1 and J usage is TRBJ2-5; TRBD2 might be the D (6 bases). There are 17 residues in the CDR3. CDR1 DFQATT and CDR2 SNEGSKA come from the germline V gene (reference sequence). Trimming stripped 0 bases from V and 2 bases from J, with 19 bases between. For the CDR3, the DNA is TGCAGTGCTAGAGATCATTTAGGGGTCGGGGGACAAGAGACCCAGTACTTC. It encodes CSARDHLGVGGQETQYF.

The sample holds many counts of this clonotype. V usage is TRBV6-5 and J usage is TRBJ1-1; no definite D call. Germline V gene sequence: CDR1 MNHEY, CDR2 SVGAGI. This CDR3 contains 13 residues. V lost 3 bases, J lost 2 bases, and 7 bases lay in between. The CDR3 DNA reads TGTGCCAGCAGTTATGTGATCAACACTGAAGCTTTCTTT. As protein: CASSYVINTEAFF.

This clonotype was seen ten or more times. V and J are TRBV20-1 and TRBJ1-2, with TRBD1 matching over 10 bases. After removal of 3 bases from V and 6 bases from J, the junction contained 10 bases not matched to a gene. The CDR3 sequence is 15 residues long. CDR1 and CDR2 (germline): DFQATT, SNEGSKA (reference sequence). The CDR3 DNA is TGCAGTGCTAGTACAGGACAGGGGGTTCTGGATGGCTACACCTTC. It encodes CSASTGQGVLDGYTF.

This clonotype was counted only a few times. The chain carries TRBV5-1 and TRBJ2-7; 11 nucleotides line up with TRBD1. The V segment lost 2 bases and the J segment 0 bases; nucleotides outside the gene matches: 7. The CDR3 is 17 amino acids. The germline V gene encodes CDR1 SGHRS and CDR2 YFSETQ. The CDR3 DNA sequence: TGCGCCAGCAGCTTTGGACAGGGGGCGGGAATCTCCTACGAGCAGTACTTC. Translation: CASSFGQGAGISYEQYF.

The sample holds many counts of this clonotype. The CDR3, as DNA: TGTGCCAGCAGCAAGACCCCCGGGACAACTAGCACAGATACGCAGTATTTT. Translation gives CASSKTPGTTSTDTQYF. V gene TRBV11-2 combines with J gene TRBJ2-3; maybe TRBD1 (6 bases). The V end was cut by 5 bases, the J end by 0 bases, with 18 bases between. The V gene's germline CDR1 is SGHAT and CDR2 FQNNGV. The CDR3 sequence is 17 residues long. The full variable domain, in which reference TRBV11-2 and TRBJ2-3 provide the parts outside the CDR3, is EAGVAQSPRYKIIEKRQSVAFWCNPISGHATLYWYQQILGQGPKLLIQFQNNGVVDDSQLPKDRFSAERLKGVDSTLKIQPAKLEDSAVYLCASSKTPGTTSTDTQYFGPGTRLTVL.

This clonotype was counted many times. The rearrangement links TRBV6-2 or TRBV6-3 to TRBJ2-3, with D maybe TRBD2 (5 bases). The CDR3 loop spans 12 amino acids. Germline CDR1 reads MNHEY; CDR2 reads SVGEGT. V lost 6 bases and J lost 6, with 10 bases in between. Written as DNA, the CDR3 is TGTGCCAGCAGGCGCTGGGAGGATACGCAGTATTTT. Protein: CASRRWEDTQYF.

In this sample, this clonotype turned up many times. V and J are TRBV24-1 and TRBJ2-1; perhaps TRBD1 as D (6 bases). Germline CDR1 and CDR2: KGHDR and SFDVKD. This CDR3 region has 16 residues. The V end lost 3 bases, the J end lost 4 bases, and 15 bases lay between the germline ends. The CDR3 region is CATSDQQGGYYNEQFF. In nucleotides, the CDR3 is TGTGCCACCAGTGATCAACAGGGTGGTTATTACAATGAGCAGTTCTTC.

In its sample, this clonotype was seen many times. The chain links TRBV7-2 to TRBJ2-1; 7 nucleotides agree with TRBD2. J was trimmed by 5 bases and V by 5 bases; bases with no gene match: 9. The CDR3 extends over 15 amino acids. Per the germline V gene, CDR1 is SGHTA and CDR2 is FQGNSA. The CDR3 spells CASSLQLGGNNEQFF. The DNA for the CDR3 is TGTGCCAGCAGCCTACAATTGGGGGGGAACAATGAGCAGTTCTTC.

This clonotype was seen a few times. The V gene is TRBV6-2 or TRBV6-3, the J gene TRBJ2-1; D is possibly TRBD2 (5 bases). Trimming shortened V by 2 bases and J by 6 bases, and 11 bases separated the two germline ends. This CDR3 spans 14 amino acids. The germline V gene has CDR1 MNHEY and CDR2 SVGEGT. The CDR3: CASSYLSLGNEQFF. For the CDR3, the DNA is TGTGCCAGCAGTTACCTCTCACTAGGCAATGAGCAGTTCTTC.